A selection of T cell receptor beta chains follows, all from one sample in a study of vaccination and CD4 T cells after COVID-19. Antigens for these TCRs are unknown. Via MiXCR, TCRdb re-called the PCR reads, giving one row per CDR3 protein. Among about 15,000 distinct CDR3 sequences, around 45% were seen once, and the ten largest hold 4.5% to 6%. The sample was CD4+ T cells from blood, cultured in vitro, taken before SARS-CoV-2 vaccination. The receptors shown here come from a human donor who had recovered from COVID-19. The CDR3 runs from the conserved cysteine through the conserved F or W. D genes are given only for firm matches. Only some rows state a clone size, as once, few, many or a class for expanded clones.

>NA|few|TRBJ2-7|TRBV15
CATSRASGLFLGGEQYF
TGTGCCACCAGCAGAGCTTCGGGACTCTTTTTGGGTGGCGAGCAGTACTTC
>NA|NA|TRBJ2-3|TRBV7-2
CASSPLGVPDTQYF
TGTGCCAGCAGCCCCCTCGGGGTTCCGGATACGCAGTATTTT
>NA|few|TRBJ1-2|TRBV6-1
CASSATGGYGYTF
TGTGCCAGCAGTGCGACAGGAGGCTATGGCTACACCTTC
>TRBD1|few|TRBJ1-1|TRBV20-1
CSAPDRGTTEAFF
TGCAGTGCTCCGGACAGGGGGACGACTGAAGCTTTCTTT
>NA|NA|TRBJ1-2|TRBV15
CATSSAGVGGYTF
TGTGCCACCAGCAGCGCAGGGGTGGGCGGCTACACCTTC
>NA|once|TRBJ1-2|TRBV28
CASSLPLQGYGYTF
TGTGCCAGCAGTTTACCCCTTCAGGGATATGGCTACACCTTC
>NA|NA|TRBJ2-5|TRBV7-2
CASSLYYSGTQGQETQYF
TGTGCCAGCAGCCTATACTATAGCGGAACCCAGGGGCAAGAGACCCAGTACTTC
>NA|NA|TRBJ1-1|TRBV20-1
CSARATANTEAFF
TGCAGTGCTAGAGCGACGGCTAACACTGAAGCTTTCTTT
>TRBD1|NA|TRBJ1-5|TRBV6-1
CASSSGAGGVQPQHF
TGTGCCAGCTCTTCTGGGGCAGGGGGGGTCCAGCCCCAGCATTTT
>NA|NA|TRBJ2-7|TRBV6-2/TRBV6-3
CASSYIYQAYEQYF
TGTGCCAGCAGTTACATTTACCAGGCCTACGAGCAGTACTTC
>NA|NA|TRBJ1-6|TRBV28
CASSSRGFDRSWEPLHF
TGTGCCAGCAGTTCGCGGGGCTTTGACAGGAGCTGGGAACCCCTCCACTTT
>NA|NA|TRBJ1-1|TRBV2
CASSVRGVLTEAFF
TGTGCCAGCAGTGTGAGGGGGGTTTTAACTGAAGCTTTCTTT
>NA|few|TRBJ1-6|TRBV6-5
CASSYSGNDSPLHF
TGTGCCAGCAGTTACTCAGGGAATGATTCACCCCTCCACTTT
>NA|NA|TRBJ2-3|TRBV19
CASSAQGLSTDTQYF
TGTGCCAGTAGTGCTCAGGGTCTTAGCACAGATACGCAGTATTTT
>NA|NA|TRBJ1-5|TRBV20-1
CSASAGRVEQLQHF
TGCAGTGCTAGTGCAGGGCGGGTTGAACAGCTCCAGCATTTT
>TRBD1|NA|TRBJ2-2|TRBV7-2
CASSSDRGTGELFF
TGTGCCAGCAGCTCGGACAGGGGAACCGGGGAGCTGTTTTTT
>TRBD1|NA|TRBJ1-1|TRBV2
CASRNRGNTEAFF
TGTGCCAGCAGGAACAGGGGGAACACTGAAGCTTTCTTT
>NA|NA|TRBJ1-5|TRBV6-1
CASSVQGTNQPQHF
TGTGCCAGCAGTGTACAGGGAACCAATCAGCCCCAGCATTTT
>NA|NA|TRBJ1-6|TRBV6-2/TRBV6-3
CASSYYPQVAGYNSPLHF
TGTGCCAGCAGTTATTACCCCCAGGTGGCGGGGTATAATTCACCCCTCCACTTT
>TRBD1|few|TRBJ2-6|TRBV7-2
CASSDSVRDSLVLTF
TGTGCCAGCAGCGATAGCGTAAGGGACAGTCTCGTCCTGACTTTC
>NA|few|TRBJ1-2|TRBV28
CASSSPMLVQTEDGYTF
TGTGCCAGCAGTTCACCGATGTTGGTCCAAACGGAAGATGGCTACACCTTC
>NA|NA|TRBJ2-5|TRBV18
CASSPGSGGETQYF
TGTGCCAGCTCACCAGGTTCTGGCGGAGAGACCCAGTACTTC
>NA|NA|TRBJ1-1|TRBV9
CASSVVGGMNTEAFF
TGTGCCAGCAGCGTAGTCGGGGGTATGAACACTGAAGCTTTCTTT
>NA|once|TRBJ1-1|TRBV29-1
CSVEYGPEAFF
TGCAGCGTTGAGTACGGGCCTGAAGCTTTCTTT